The 4 T cell receptor beta chains presented below share a single source sample, sequenced in a study of human T cells and chemical hapten exposure. Regarding time point: patch test 1, 2 weeks after DPC sensitization. Treatment denoted: therapeutic diphenylcyclopropenone sensitization with weekly scalp DPC. TCRdb redid the calling of the RACE reads with MiXCR, one entry per CDR3 protein. This table has roughly 180,000 distinct CDR3 sequences, 20% to 25% appearing once. The sample consisted of whole blood, taken in connection with sensitization to the hapten diphenylcyclopropenone (DPC). The receptors come from a woman between 50 and 59 years old with alopecia areata. Some clones in this sample may be carry-over from other donors' samples.

J is TRBJ1-2 and V is TRBV20-1; no firm D call. Per the germline V gene, CDR1 is DFQATT and CDR2 is SNEGSKA (reference sequence). This CDR3 is built from 12 residues. The germline V and J ends were trimmed by 3 bases and 9 bases, with 14 bases remaining between them. In nucleotides, the CDR3 is TGCAGTGCTAGTGGACCCGCTAATAGCTACACCTTC. Protein: CSASGPANSYTF.

The rearrangement uses TRBV20-1 and TRBJ2-1; 13 bases line up with TRBD2. The length of the CDR3 is 16 residues. Unmatched junction bases numbered 12, after V lost 5 bases and J lost 8 bases. CDR1 is DFQATT and CDR2 is SNEGSKA in the germline V gene (reference sequence). The CDR3, as DNA: TGCAGTGCTGCTACTAGCGGGAGGGCCCGTTCCCATGAGCAGTTCTTC. Amino acid sequence: CSAATSGRARSHEQFF.

This clonotype occurred once. The chain joins TRBV10-1 to TRBJ2-2; 14 positions agree with TRBD2. V shed 1 base and J 1 base; nucleotides not matched to a gene: 2. This CDR3 has 18 amino acids. CDR1 is WNHNN and CDR2 is SYGVQD in the germline V gene (reference sequence). The chain's CDR3 is CASSELGLAGENTGELFF. The CDR3 coding sequence is TGCGCCAGCAGTGAGTTGGGACTAGCGGGAGAGAACACCGGGGAGCTGTTTTTT.

The J gene is TRBJ1-2, the V gene TRBV29-1; D possibly corresponds to TRBD1 (6 bases). CDR1 is SQVTM and CDR2 is ANQGSEA in the germline V gene. This CDR3 has 13 amino acids. V lost 3 bases, J lost 8 bases, and 16 bases lay in between. CDR3 region: CSVEGPGATGYTF. Here the CDR3 DNA reads TGCAGCGTTGAGGGCCCAGGGGCGACCGGCTACACCTTC.